Ten or more counts support the clone carrying this T cell receptor (beta chain). As yet, its antigen is unknown. This sample was taken from a study of T cells in Graves' hyperthyroidism and ophthalmopathy. There were TCR beta CDR3 regions amplified from RNA transcripts. First-round RT-PCR with HTBI primers amplified the TCR CDR3 region. TCRdb independently ran MiXCR on the multiplex PCR reads; one entry per CDR3 protein. The sample yields 480,000 or so distinct CDR3 sequences, 14% seen once. Broader study findings: The model forecast ophthalmopathy, anticipating it by a median roughly 6.3 months before onset.

For Graves' hyperthyroidism to be stable, ophthalmopathy could not progress within 18 months. Each patient was aged 18 to 65 and had newly diagnosed hyperthyroidism of under 2 months' duration. Sequenced sample: blood. This receptor was taken from a woman under 30 with Graves' hyperthyroidism.

CDR3 nucleotides: TGCAGTGCTGCCGGGACTAGCGCCTTCACAGATACGCAGTATTTT. Its protein product is CSAAGTSAFTDTQYF. The chain joins TRBV20-1 to TRBJ2-3; TRBD2 matches 10 bases. Germline V lookup: CDR1 DFQATT, CDR2 SNEGSKA (reference sequence). Unmatched junction bases numbered 7, after V lost 5 bases and J lost 2 bases. The CDR3 runs 15 residues.